A single sample gave rise to the 21 T cell receptor beta chains below, sequenced in a study of T-cell reconstitution after alpha-beta-depleted transplantation in children. The TCRbeta library incorporated unique molecular identifiers. From the PCR reads, TCRdb called clonotypes with MiXCR, one entry per CDR3 protein. The sample carries fewer than 550,000 distinct CDR3 sequences, 15% to 20% recorded once. This material consisted of PBMCs, mostly from graft donor cells, taken 360 days after TCRalphabeta/CD19-depleted stem cell transplant. These receptors originate from a boy under three years old who had a stem cell transplant for Wiskott-Aldrich syndrome, so the T cells may come from the graft donor.

This clonotype was found a few times. The V gene is TRBV5-1, the J gene TRBJ2-7; D could derive from TRBD1 or TRBD2 (6 bases each). CDR1 is SGHRS and CDR2 is YFSETQ in the germline V gene. CDR3 length: 16 residues. V was cut by 0 bases and J by 0 bases, with 13 bases left in between. The CDR3 DNA follows: TGCGCCAGCAGCTTGGAGGGGGGCTTTAACTCCTACGAGCAGTACTTC. Amino acids: CASSLEGGFNSYEQYF.

On this clonotype: One end of the junction is discordant with germline, which a read error may explain. V and J are TRBV7-7 and TRBJ2-7; D remains ambiguous. Germline assignment: CDR1 SSHAT and CDR2 FNYEAQ (reference sequence). The CDR3 runs to 14 residues. In nucleotides, the CDR3 is TGTGCCAGCAGCCCTTTTGAGGTTTCCTACAAGCAGTACTTC. Translating gives CASSPFEVSYKQYF.

The V and J genes are TRBV7-9 and TRBJ2-7; 12 bases are shared with TRBD2. The CDR3 runs 14 residues. Germline V gives CDR1 SEHNR, CDR2 FQNEAQ (reference sequence). Unmatched junction bases numbered 8, after V lost 5 bases and J lost 9 bases. CDR3 residues: CASSRIGLAGSQYF. The CDR3 nucleotides read TGTGCCAGCAGCCGAATTGGACTAGCGGGATCGCAGTACTTC. The full variable domain, with the rest looked up from reference TRBV7-9 and TRBJ2-7, is DTGVSQNPRHKITKRGQNVTFRCDPISEHNRLYWYRQTLGQGPEFLTYFQNEAQLEKSRLLSDRFSAERPKGSFSTLEIQRTEQGDSAMYLCASSRIGLAGSQYFGPGTRLTVT.

The genes are TRBV29-1 and TRBJ2-1; no definite D call. Trimming left V 3 bases short and J 1 base short, with 7 bases between. Germline CDR1 SQVTM, CDR2 ANQGSEA. The CDR3 runs to 13 residues. CDR3: CSVDPVSYNEQFF. The CDR3 DNA follows: TGCAGCGTTGACCCGGTATCCTACAATGAGCAGTTCTTC.

This clonotype has more than one count but fewer than ten. This rearrangement joins TRBV20-1 to TRBJ2-3; no reliable D call. CDR1 and CDR2 (germline): DFQATT, SNEGSKA (reference sequence). V dropped 7 bases and J dropped 2 bases, with 7 bases sitting between them. There are 11 residues in the CDR3. The CDR3 nucleotides are TGCAGTGGTGACATCACAGATACGCAGTATTTT. It yields the protein CSGDITDTQYF.

The V gene is TRBV20-1, the J gene TRBJ2-7; D not certain. CDR3 size: 11 residues. From germline, CDR1 is DFQATT and CDR2 SNEGSKA (reference sequence). V dropped 0 bases and J dropped 6 bases, with 6 bases sitting between them. The DNA of the CDR3 is TGCAGTGCTAGAGAAATGGTCGAGCAGTACTTC. This gives the protein CSAREMVEQYF.

This clonotype was observed a few times. This sequence joins TRBV5-1 and TRBJ2-7; perhaps D is TRBD1 or TRBD2 (5 bases each). V lost 4 bases to trimming and J lost 6 bases, with 17 bases between them. The CDR3 has 14 residues. CDR1 and CDR2 from the germline V gene are SGHRS and YFSETQ. CDR3 nucleotides: TGCGCCAGCAGCAAGGCAGGGAGAGTATCCGAGCAGTACTTC. As protein: CASSKAGRVSEQYF.

The sample holds a few counts of this clonotype. The V gene is TRBV7-8, the J gene TRBJ2-1; no clear D gene. Trimming shortened V by 2 bases and J by 0 bases, and 8 bases separated the two germline ends. The CDR3 has 15 amino acids. Germline V gene lookup returns CDR1 SGHVS and CDR2 FQNEAQ. The CDR3 sequence: CASSLPVGSYNEQFF. CDR3 nucleotides: TGTGCCAGCAGCTTACCGGTTGGCTCCTACAATGAGCAGTTCTTC.

A few counts support this clonotype. The chain has TRBV12-3 or TRBV12-4 and TRBJ1-1; 7 positions agree with TRBD1. Trimming cost V 6 bases and J 4 bases; bases outside gene matches: 8. The CDR3 covers 14 residues. CDR3 nucleotide sequence: TGTGCCAGCAGCCTGACAGGGTGGAGCACTGAAGCTTTCTTT. It specifies CASSLTGWSTEAFF.

The V gene is TRBV12-3 or TRBV12-4, the J gene TRBJ2-1, with D perhaps matching TRBD1 or TRBD2 (5 bases each). The CDR3 sequence is 15 residues long. V was cut by 3 bases and J by 4 bases, with 13 bases left in between. The CDR3 sequence is CASSFVRDPYNEQFF. CDR3 DNA: TGTGCCAGCAGTTTTGTCCGGGACCCTTACAATGAGCAGTTCTTC.

This sequence joins TRBV27 and TRBJ2-7, with TRBD2 matching 9 bases. The V gene end was trimmed by 1 base and the J gene end by 2 bases; junction bases not matched to a gene: 6. Germline assignment: CDR1 MNHEY and CDR2 SMNVEV (reference sequence). This CDR3 comprises 16 residues. The CDR3, as DNA: TGTGCCAGCAGTTTATTCCGGGCGGGAGGGCCCTACGAGCAGTACTTC. Its protein is CASSLFRAGGPYEQYF.

V usage is TRBV24-1 and J usage is TRBJ2-3; the match to TRBD2 covers 9 bases. The ends lost 10 bases at V and 1 base at J; junction bases unmatched: 5. The CDR3 length is 14 residues. The germline CDR1 and CDR2 sequences are KGHDR and SFDVKD. The CDR3 sequence is CATAGGIRTDTQYF. The DNA of the CDR3 is TGTGCCACGGCGGGAGGGATCCGCACAGATACGCAGTATTTT.

Of note for this clonotype: Being one base from a much bigger clone, this may be a read error. The chain carries TRBV20-1 and TRBJ2-1; TRBD2 matches at 9 bases. Trimming at V came to 4 bases and at J to 0 bases, leaving 1 base not matched to a gene. Germline V gene data show CDR1 as DFQATT and CDR2 as SNEGSKA (reference sequence). This CDR3 spans 14 amino acids. CDR3 nucleotides: TGCAGTGCTAATAGCGGGAGCTCCTACAATGAGCAGTTCTTC. Encoded protein: CSANSGSSYNEQFF.

In this sample, this clonotype turned up a few times. An end of the junction differs from the germline gene, which may be a read error. This chain joins TRBV18 and TRBJ2-3; 7 bases line up with TRBD1. The CDR3 length is 13 residues. Germline-derived CDR1 and CDR2 are KGHSH and LQKENI. This CDR3 reads CASSPGTANTKYF. The CDR3 DNA follows: TGTGCCAGCTCACCGGGGACAGCCAATACGAAGTATTTT.

The chain carries TRBV29-1 and TRBJ2-5, with D possibly TRBD1 on 6 matching bases. CDR3 length: 13 amino acids. V gave up 5 bases and J gave up 2 bases, with 12 bases separating them. CDR1 is SQVTM, CDR2 ANQGSEA, per germline. The CDR3 nucleotides are TGCAGCGTTCTTGACAGGTATCAAGAGACCCAGTACTTC. Residues: CSVLDRYQETQYF.

This clonotype has a handful of counts. V gene TRBV9 combines with J gene TRBJ2-3; 9 positions match TRBD2. Germline CDR1 is SGDLS and CDR2 is YYNGEE. V lost 3 bases, J lost 2 bases, and 10 bases stayed unmatched. CDR3 length equals 17 residues. For the CDR3, the DNA is TGTGCCAGCAGCGGAGGTGCGGGACTAGCAGTCACAGATACGCAGTATTTT. Encoded protein: CASSGGAGLAVTDTQYF.

In its sample, this clonotype was seen many times. The chain uses TRBV5-1 and TRBJ2-1; D uncertain. The length of the CDR3 is 15 residues. Germline CDR1 SGHRS, CDR2 YFSETQ. V lost 2 bases and J 7 bases, leaving 16 bases between the germline ends. CDR3 DNA sequence: TGCGCCAGCAGCTTAGGTACTTCGATTCGGAATGAGCAGTTCTTC. Amino acids: CASSLGTSIRNEQFF.

CDR3 nucleotides: TGCGCCAGCAGCCAAGATGGCGGGAGCAGGTACGAGCAGTACTTC. Translation gives CASSQDGGSRYEQYF. The chain recombines TRBV4-3 with TRBJ2-7; 7 nucleotides line up with TRBD2. The CDR3 loop spans 15 amino acids. Trimming cost V 0 bases and J 4 bases; bases outside gene matches: 6. The germline V gene has CDR1 LGHNA and CDR2 YSLEER.

V usage is TRBV4-2 and J usage is TRBJ2-2; D is ambiguous. Per the germline V gene, CDR1 is LGHNA and CDR2 is YNFKEQ. CDR3 length equals 14 residues. Trimming took off 6 bases at V and 2 bases at J, with 10 bases between the two ends. This CDR3 reads CASRRTDNTGELFF. In DNA form, the CDR3 reads TGTGCCAGCAGAAGGACGGATAACACCGGGGAGCTGTTTTTT.

Only a few counts were recorded for this clonotype. The CDR3 spells CASSLGGISRGDGYTF. The DNA of the CDR3 is TGTGCCAGCAGTTTAGGGGGAATCAGCAGGGGGGATGGCTACACCTTC. J is TRBJ1-2 and V is TRBV28; 7 nucleotides align to TRBD1. Per the germline V gene, CDR1 is MDHEN and CDR2 is SYDVKM. Losses at the gene ends were 2 bases for V and 6 bases for J; bases not matched to a gene: 12. The CDR3 has 16 residues.

The chain is built from TRBV4-1 and TRBJ2-5, with a possible D match to TRBD2 (5 bases). The germline V gene encodes CDR1 MGHRA and CDR2 YSYEKL. V lost 6 bases, J lost 5 bases, and 16 bases lay in between. The CDR3 has 14 residues. The CDR3 DNA reads as TGCGCCAGCAGGGGGTTCGGAGGACCCGAGACCCAGTACTTC. Protein product: CASRGFGGPETQYF.